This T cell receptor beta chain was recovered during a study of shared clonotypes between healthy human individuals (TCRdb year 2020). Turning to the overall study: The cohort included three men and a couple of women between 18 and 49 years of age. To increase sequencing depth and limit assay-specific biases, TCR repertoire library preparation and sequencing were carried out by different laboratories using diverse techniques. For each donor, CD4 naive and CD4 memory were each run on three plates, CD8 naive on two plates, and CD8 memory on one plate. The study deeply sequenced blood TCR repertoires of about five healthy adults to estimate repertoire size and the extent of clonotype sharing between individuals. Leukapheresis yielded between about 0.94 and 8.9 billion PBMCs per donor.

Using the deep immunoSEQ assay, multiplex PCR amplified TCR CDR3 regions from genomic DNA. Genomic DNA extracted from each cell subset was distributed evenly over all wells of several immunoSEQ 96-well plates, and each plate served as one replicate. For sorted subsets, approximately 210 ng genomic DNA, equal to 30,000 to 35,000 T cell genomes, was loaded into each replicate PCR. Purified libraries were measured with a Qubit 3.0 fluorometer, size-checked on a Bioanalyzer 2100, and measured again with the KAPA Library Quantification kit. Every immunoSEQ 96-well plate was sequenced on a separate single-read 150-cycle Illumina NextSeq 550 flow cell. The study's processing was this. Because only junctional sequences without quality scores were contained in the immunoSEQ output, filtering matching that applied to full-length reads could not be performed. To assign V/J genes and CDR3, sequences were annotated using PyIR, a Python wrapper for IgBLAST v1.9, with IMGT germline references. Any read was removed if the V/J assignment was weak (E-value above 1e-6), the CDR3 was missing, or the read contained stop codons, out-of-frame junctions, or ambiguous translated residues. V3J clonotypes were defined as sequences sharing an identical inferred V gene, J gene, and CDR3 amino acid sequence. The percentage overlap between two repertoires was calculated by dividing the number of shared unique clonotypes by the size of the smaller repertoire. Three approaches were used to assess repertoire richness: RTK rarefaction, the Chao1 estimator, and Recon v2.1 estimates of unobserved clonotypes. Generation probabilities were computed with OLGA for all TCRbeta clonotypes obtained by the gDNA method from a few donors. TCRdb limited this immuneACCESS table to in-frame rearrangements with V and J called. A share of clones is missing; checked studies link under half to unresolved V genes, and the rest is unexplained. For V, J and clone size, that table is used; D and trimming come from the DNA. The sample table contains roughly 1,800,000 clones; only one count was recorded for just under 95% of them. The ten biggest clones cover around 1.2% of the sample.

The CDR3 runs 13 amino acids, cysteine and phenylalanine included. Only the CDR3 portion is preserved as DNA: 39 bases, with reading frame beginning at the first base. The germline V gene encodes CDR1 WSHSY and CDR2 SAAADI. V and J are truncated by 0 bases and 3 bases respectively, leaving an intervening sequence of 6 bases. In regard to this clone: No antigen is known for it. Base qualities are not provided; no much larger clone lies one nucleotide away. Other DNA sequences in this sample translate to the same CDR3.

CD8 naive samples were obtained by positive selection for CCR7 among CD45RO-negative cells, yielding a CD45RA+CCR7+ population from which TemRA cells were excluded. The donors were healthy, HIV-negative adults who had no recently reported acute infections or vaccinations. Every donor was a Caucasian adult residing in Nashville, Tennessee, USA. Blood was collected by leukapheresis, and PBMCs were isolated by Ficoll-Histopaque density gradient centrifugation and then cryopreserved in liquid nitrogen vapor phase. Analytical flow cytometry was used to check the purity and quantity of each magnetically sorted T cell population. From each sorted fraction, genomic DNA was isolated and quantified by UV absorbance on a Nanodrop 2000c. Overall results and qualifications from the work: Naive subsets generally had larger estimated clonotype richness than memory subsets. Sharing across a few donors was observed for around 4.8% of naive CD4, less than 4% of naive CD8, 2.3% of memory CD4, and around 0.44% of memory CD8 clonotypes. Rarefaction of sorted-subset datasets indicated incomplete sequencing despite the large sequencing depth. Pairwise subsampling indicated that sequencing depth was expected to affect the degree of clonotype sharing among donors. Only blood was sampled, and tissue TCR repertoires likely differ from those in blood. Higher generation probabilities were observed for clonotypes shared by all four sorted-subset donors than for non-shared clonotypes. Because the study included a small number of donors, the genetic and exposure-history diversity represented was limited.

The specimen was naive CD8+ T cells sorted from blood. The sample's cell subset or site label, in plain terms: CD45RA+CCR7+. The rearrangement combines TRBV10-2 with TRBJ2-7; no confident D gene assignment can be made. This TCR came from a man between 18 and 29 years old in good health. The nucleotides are TGCGCCAGCAGTGAGTCTTGGGGCTACGAGCAGTACTTC. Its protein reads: CASSESWGYEQYF.